The T cell receptor beta chain under discussion was sequenced for a study of blood T cell repertoires in COVID-19. V lost 1 base to trimming and J lost 1 base, with 10 bases between them. There are 16 residues in the CDR3. CDR1 and CDR2 from the germline V gene are LGHNA and YNFKEQ. This table comes from immunoSEQ multiplex PCR, and its TCRdb copy is limited to in-frame clones, with some not included. The sample contains more than 250,000 clones, around four fifths of which appear only once. J is TRBJ2-2 and V is TRBV4-2, with a tentative D call TRBD2 (6 bases). Sample: peripheral blood. This clonotype originated in a woman in her forties or fifties with acute or convalescent COVID-19. Here the CDR3 reads CASSQGPGGNTGELFF. The CDR3 coding sequence is TGTGCCAGCAGCCAAGGGCCCGGGGGGAACACCGGGGAGCTGTTTTTT.